What follows describes a single TCR beta chain. These data originate in a study of blood T cell repertoires in COVID-19. Across the study: Samples came from the United States, Italy and Spain, spanning acute and convalescent COVID-19. PBMCs, B-cell-depleted T cells, or T cells provided the cDNA or gDNA that made up the material.

The CDR3 spans 15 residues. The V gene end was trimmed by 4 bases and the J gene end by 4 bases; junction bases not matched to a gene: 7. The germline CDR1 and CDR2 sequences are LNHDA and SQIVND (reference sequence). In Seattle, patients joined the study during active infection and were tracked longitudinally. Per the original data handling: Amplified reference gene primers provided the basis for estimating nucleated cell counts. Assay used: immunoSEQ multiplex PCR; TCRdb lists only in-frame clones, some missing. Clone size and V and J calls were adopted from that table, with D and trimming inferred from the DNA. Of fewer than 150,000 clones listed, 85% to 90% are singletons.

The chain combines TRBV19 with TRBJ2-7; 10 bases line up with TRBD1. This receptor was identified in a woman in her sixties or seventies with COVID-19, enrolled during active disease. Sequenced sample: peripheral blood. This CDR3 reads CASSTQTGGRYEQYF. CDR3 bases: TGTGCCAGTAGTACCCAGACAGGGGGCAGGTACGAGCAGTACTTC.